These 27 T cell receptor beta chains share one sample of origin, sequenced in a study of OX40 agonist ivuxolimab in advanced cancers. TCRdb's table, derived via immunoSEQ multiplex PCR, lists solely in-frame clones and lacks some. This table has 85,000 to 100,000 clones, 85% to 90% appearing once. The sample consisted of CD4+ or CD8+ T cells sorted from blood, taken in a trial of the OX40 agonist ivuxolimab. Receptor source: an adult with an advanced solid tumor such as melanoma, head and neck, liver or kidney cancer.

The chain couples TRBV28 to TRBJ2-5, with D possibly matching TRBD2 (7 bases). This CDR3 contains 15 residues. Trimming removed 6 bases at V and 3 bases at J, with 17 bases between. Germline values: CDR1 MDHEN, CDR2 SYDVKM. The CDR3 region is CASRLGGGTEETQYF. For the CDR3, the DNA is TGTGCCAGCAGACTAGGGGGGGGGACTGAAGAGACCCAGTACTTC. The full variable domain, with the rest looked up from reference TRBV28 and TRBJ2-5, is DVKVTQSSRYLVKRTGEKVFLECVQDMDHENMFWYRQDPGLGLRLIYFSYDVKMKEKGDIPEGYSVSREKKERFSLILESASTNQTSMYLCASRLGGGTEETQYFGPGTRLLVL.

This clone was counted between two and nine times. J is TRBJ1-1 and V is TRBV2, with D unclear. Per the germline V gene, CDR1 is SNHLY and CDR2 is FYNNEI. The V and J ends lost 10 bases and 3 bases respectively, with 12 bases between them. The length of the CDR3 is 12 residues. The CDR3 loop is CATSVRDTEAFF. CDR3 DNA: TGTGCCACCTCAGTGAGGGACACTGAAGCTTTCTTT.

CDR3: CAWRSGTGKNTEAFF. The CDR3 DNA sequence: TGTGCCTGGAGGAGTGGGACAGGGAAGAACACTGAAGCTTTCTTT. The chain combines TRBV30 with TRBJ1-1, with TRBD1 matching 9 bases. The CDR3 length is 15 residues. CDR1 is GTSNPN, CDR2 SVGIG, per germline (reference sequence). V was pared by 3 bases and J by 1 base, with 6 bases of the junction left unmatched.

The rearrangement links TRBV30 to TRBJ1-5; 8 nucleotides match TRBD1. Trimming removed 2 bases from V and 5 bases from J; junction bases left unmatched: 5. The CDR3 has 14 residues. Germline V gives CDR1 GTSNPN, CDR2 SVGIG (reference sequence). The CDR3 region has the DNA TGTGCCTGGAGTTCAGGACAGGGCCATCAGCCCCAGCATTTT. It is translated as CAWSSGQGHQPQHF.

The genes are TRBV18 and TRBJ1-4; TRBD1 aligns across 7 bases. Germline CDR1 KGHSH, CDR2 LQKENI. J gave up 4 bases and V 4 bases, and 6 bases lay outside the gene matches. The CDR3 has 15 amino acids. The CDR3 loop reads CASSLSTGRNEKLFF. The CDR3, as DNA: TGTGCCAGCTCACTTTCGACAGGGCGTAATGAAAAACTGTTTTTT.

This clone was seen a few times. The chain couples TRBV18 to TRBJ2-7; D might be TRBD1 or TRBD2, each matching 5 bases. V was trimmed by 8 bases and J by 2 bases, leaving 13 bases between them. This CDR3 has 13 residues. CDR1 and CDR2 from the germline V gene are KGHSH and LQKENI. In nucleotides, the CDR3 is TGTGCCAGCGGAGGTAAAGGGGCCTACGAGCAGTACTTC. It is translated as CASGGKGAYEQYF.

V is TRBV5-4 and J is TRBJ2-5; D is perhaps TRBD1 (6 bases). Trimming removed 3 bases from V and 0 bases from J, with 15 bases in between. Germline values: CDR1 SGHNT, CDR2 YYREEE (reference sequence). This CDR3 has 16 residues. The CDR3 reads CASSSGTPDYQETQYF. CDR3 nucleotides: TGTGCCAGCAGCTCCGGGACACCAGACTACCAAGAGACCCAGTACTTC.

The chain joins TRBV7-6 to TRBJ2-7; 10 bases are a match to TRBD1. The V gene's germline CDR1 is SGHVS and CDR2 FNYEAQ. The CDR3 runs 17 residues. V shed 5 bases and J 3 bases; nucleotides not matched to a gene: 13. Here the CDR3 reads CASSDHRRTGGGYEQYF. The CDR3 DNA follows: TGTGCCAGCAGCGACCACCGCAGGACAGGGGGTGGCTACGAGCAGTACTTC.

J is TRBJ2-7 and V is TRBV25-1; D is possibly TRBD1 (5 bases). Germline CDR1 and CDR2: MGHDK and SYGVNS. Trimming stripped 5 bases from V and 3 bases from J, with 8 bases between. The CDR3 has 12 amino acids. As DNA, the CDR3 is TGTGCCAGCAGTCCCCAGGGCTACGAGCAGTACTTC. This gives the protein CASSPQGYEQYF.

In DNA, the CDR3 is TGTGCCAGCACGATAGGTAACTCTGGAAACACCATATATTTT. It codes for CASTIGNSGNTIYF. This chain connects TRBV6-1 to TRBJ1-3; no clear D. This CDR3 is 14 amino acids long. The V end lost 7 bases, the J end lost 0 bases, and 10 bases lay between the germline ends. CDR1 and CDR2 from the germline V gene are MNHNS and SASEGT.

V gene TRBV27 combines with J gene TRBJ1-1, with a weak D call TRBD1 (6 bases). The germline V and J ends were trimmed by 0 bases and 1 base, with 9 bases remaining between them. The CDR3 loop spans 15 amino acids. Per the germline V gene, CDR1 is MNHEY and CDR2 is SMNVEV (reference sequence). The CDR3 sequence is CASSLSWGRNTEAFF. For the CDR3, the DNA is TGTGCCAGCAGTTTATCGTGGGGGCGGAACACTGAAGCTTTCTTT.

The CDR3, as DNA: TGTGCCAGCAGCTTAGTGTGGGGGATGAACACTGAAGCTTTCTTT. This translates into CASSLVWGMNTEAFF. The chain has TRBV7-8 and TRBJ1-1; the D gene is possibly TRBD1 (5 bases). V was pared by 1 base and J by 0 bases, with 9 bases between. The CDR3 has 15 amino acids. Germline V gene data show CDR1 as SGHVS and CDR2 as FQNEAQ.

This clone came up a few times. The chain has TRBV18 and TRBJ1-6; TRBD1 is a possible D gene (5 bases). Trimming left V 10 bases short and J 5 bases short, with 12 bases between. Germline V gene lookup returns CDR1 KGHSH and CDR2 LQKENI. The CDR3 is 13 residues long. This chain's CDR3 is CATKGGDNSPLHF. The CDR3, as DNA: TGTGCCACAAAGGGAGGGGATAATTCACCCCTCCACTTT.

V gene TRBV28 combines with J gene TRBJ2-7; D might be TRBD1 (6 bases). Germline CDR1 MDHEN, CDR2 SYDVKM. The CDR3 runs 17 residues. Trimming shortened V by 3 bases and J by 2 bases, and 20 bases separated the two germline ends. CDR3 loop: CASSLLGATALTYEQYF. The CDR3, as DNA: TGTGCCAGCAGTTTGTTGGGGGCGACCGCGCTGACCTACGAGCAGTACTTC.

With regard to this clone: An end of the junction differs from the germline gene, which may be a read error. The chain carries TRBV4-3 and TRBJ1-1; the D gene is possibly TRBD1 (5 bases). This CDR3 comprises 13 residues. Germline V gene data show CDR1 as LGHNA and CDR2 as YSLEER. As DNA, the CDR3 is TGCGCCAGCAGCCAAGATTTAAGTTCAGGGTATCGCTTT. Protein product: CASSQDLSSGYRF.

This chain links TRBV10-1 with TRBJ1-3; 7 nucleotides match TRBD1. This CDR3 comprises 18 residues. V gave up 6 bases and J gave up 5 bases; unmatched junction bases: 19. Germline V gene lookup returns CDR1 WNHNN and CDR2 SYGVQD (reference sequence). CDR3 loop: CASRTYRGRNPLRNTIYF. Here the CDR3 DNA reads TGCGCCAGCAGGACCTACAGGGGCCGGAACCCCCTTAGAAACACCATATATTTT.

The chain couples TRBV6-6 to TRBJ1-2, with D maybe TRBD1 (5 bases). The CDR3 contains 14 residues. Germline CDR1 MNHNY, CDR2 SVGAGI (reference sequence). Trimming took 6 bases from V and 3 from J, leaving 14 bases between them. CDR3 in DNA: TGTGCCAGCAGCAAAATCCGGGACGACTATGGCTACACCTTC. Translation gives CASSKIRDDYGYTF.

The rearrangement uses TRBV6-6 and TRBJ1-2; 7 bases fit TRBD1. Unmatched junction bases numbered 8, after V lost 7 bases and J lost 3 bases. This CDR3 has 14 residues. Germline loops: CDR1 MNHNY, CDR2 SVGAGI (reference sequence). For the CDR3, the DNA is TGTGCCAGCACCCAGGGGGGGTCCCACTATGGCTACACCTTC. This encodes CASTQGGSHYGYTF.

The chain carries TRBV7-2 and TRBJ2-2, with D uncertain. The CDR3 is 12 amino acids. With 1 base removed from V and 7 bases from J, the gap between germline ends came to 4 bases. Germline-derived CDR1 and CDR2 are SGHTA and FQGNSA. CDR3 sequence: CASSLEVGELFF. The CDR3 DNA is TGTGCCAGCAGCTTAGAAGTCGGGGAGCTGTTTTTT.

The chain recombines TRBV6-1 with TRBJ1-5; D uncertain. The germline CDR1 and CDR2 sequences are MNHNS and SASEGT. Trimming shortened V by 8 bases and J by 3 bases, and 11 bases separated the two germline ends. The CDR3 totals 13 residues. The CDR3 loop is CASGSDPNQPQHF. CDR3 DNA: TGTGCCAGCGGCTCTGACCCCAATCAGCCCCAGCATTTT.

J is TRBJ1-5 and V is TRBV6-5, with a tentative D call TRBD1 (6 bases). Germline loops: CDR1 MNHEY, CDR2 SVGAGI. The CDR3 runs 15 residues. Trimming took 6 bases from V and 0 from J, leaving 12 bases between them. In DNA, the CDR3 is TGTGCCAGCAGGAGACAGGCTTATAGCAATCAGCCCCAGCATTTT. As protein: CASRRQAYSNQPQHF.

The V call is TRBV28, the J call TRBJ1-5, with D uncertain. Between the trimmed V and J ends, which lost 3 bases and 9 bases, there was a span of 6 bases. CDR1 and CDR2 (germline): MDHEN, SYDVKM. This CDR3 is built from 11 residues. The CDR3 reads CASSFAGPQHF. CDR3 nucleotide sequence: TGTGCCAGCAGTTTCGCAGGGCCCCAGCATTTT.

This clone was observed a handful of times. V usage is TRBV2 and J usage is TRBJ2-2, with D possibly being TRBD1 or TRBD2 (5 bases each). CDR1 and CDR2 from the germline V gene are SNHLY and FYNNEI. The CDR3 covers 12 residues. Trimming removed 6 bases at V and 13 bases at J, with 15 bases between. This CDR3 reads CASSDSPRGLFF. In DNA form, the CDR3 reads TGTGCCAGCAGCGACAGTCCTCGGGGGCTGTTTTTT.

The chain couples TRBV7-6 to TRBJ2-5; 9 bases match TRBD2. J was trimmed by 5 bases and V by 3 bases; bases with no gene match: 7. Germline V lookup: CDR1 SGHVS, CDR2 FNYEAQ. The CDR3 totals 15 residues. CDR3 loop: CASSLVRGGSETQYF. In nucleotides, the CDR3 is TGTGCCAGCAGCTTGGTGCGGGGGGGATCGGAGACCCAGTACTTC.

The rearrangement uses TRBV9 and TRBJ1-6; 10 nucleotides align to TRBD1. The J segment lost 10 bases and the V segment lost 0 bases, leaving 4 bases of the junction unmatched. This CDR3 spans 15 amino acids. CDR1 and CDR2 (germline): SGDLS, YYNGEE. The CDR3 coding sequence is TGTGCCAGCAGCGTAGCGGGGACAGGGGACTCACCCCTCCACTTT. Amino acids: CASSVAGTGDSPLHF.

The rearrangement uses TRBV30 and TRBJ2-5, with 8 bases matching TRBD2. Germline values: CDR1 GTSNPN, CDR2 SVGIG (reference sequence). This CDR3 comprises 13 residues. The V gene end was trimmed by 0 bases and the J gene end by 4 bases; junction bases not matched to a gene: 1. The CDR3 DNA reads as TGTGCCTGGAGTGTTCGGGGGGGAGAGACCCAGTACTTC. This codes for CAWSVRGGETQYF.

The chain is built from TRBV29-1 and TRBJ1-4, with D maybe TRBD1 (6 bases). Germline V gives CDR1 SQVTM, CDR2 ANQGSEA. The length of the CDR3 is 14 residues. Trimming took 7 bases from V and 3 from J, leaving 15 bases between them. DNA of the CDR3: TGCAGCGCCTGTCCGGGGGCCTCTAATGAAAAACTGTTTTTT. It specifies CSACPGASNEKLFF.